This T cell receptor (beta chain) is from a study of blood T cell repertoires in COVID-19. The authors' processing: Quantification of nucleated cells was approximated via reference gene primer amplification. Sequencing was performed with immunoSEQ multiplex PCR; in TCRdb, only in-frame clones are kept and a portion is missing. That table supplies the V and J calls and clone size; D and trimming were determined from the DNA. The data contain approximately 100,000 clones, 70% to 85% of them singletons. Germline V gene sequence: CDR1 MGHRA, CDR2 YSYEKL. The CDR3 covers 13 residues. V was pared by 2 bases and J by 5 bases, with 9 bases between.

This clonotype was obtained from a woman aged 80 or over with active or convalescent COVID-19. The chain employs TRBV4-1 and TRBJ1-2, with D maybe TRBD1 (6 bases). Specimen: peripheral blood. For the CDR3, the DNA is TGCGCCAGCAGCCAAATCCAGGGGTATGGCTACACCTTC. Translation: CASSQIQGYGYTF.